The rows below give T cell receptor beta chains drawn from one sample of a study of cytomegalovirus exposure and HLA in healthy donors. The table came from immunoSEQ multiplex PCR; TCRdb's copy has only in-frame clones and leaves some out. The sample shows about 83,000 clones, roughly 76% of them seen only once. Sequencing was carried out using PBMCs. The receptors were gathered from a woman aged 25 to 39 in good health and CMV-seronegative. Both conserved end residues are part of each CDR3. A D gene is named only where the DNA matches it firmly. For some rows the clone size is stated as once, few or many, or as a class when expanded; others skip it.

-	TRBV7-3	TRBD2	TRBJ2-1	TGTGCCAGCAGCTACCTACCGCGGGAGGACCAATACAATGAGCAGTTCTTC	CASSYLPREDQYNEQFF
-	TRBV9	-	TRBJ1-4	TGTGCCAGCAGCGAGACTCAGGGAGGGCGGGAAAAACTGTTTTTT	CASSETQGGREKLFF
-	TRBV14	-	TRBJ2-2	TGTGCCAGCAGCCCATTGAGGAACACCGGGGAGCTGTTTTTT	CASSPLRNTGELFF
-	TRBV4-2	-	TRBJ1-4	TGTGCCAGCAGCAATCCCCGGGAGGGAGAAAAACTGTTTTTT	CASSNPREGEKLFF
-	TRBV19	-	TRBJ1-5	TGTGCCAGCCTCGGGGGGGACCATACCAATCAGCCCCAGCATTTT	CASLGGDHTNQPQHF
-	TRBV28	TRBD2	TRBJ2-1	TGTGCCAGCGGGGACTACTACCCCAATGAGCAGTTCTTC	CASGDYYPNEQFF
-	TRBV28	-	TRBJ2-3	TGTGCCAGCAGTCATCCTCGACAGATTCCTAGCACAGATACGCAGTATTTT	CASSHPRQIPSTDTQYF
-	TRBV28	-	TRBJ2-7	TGTGCCACCAGGGGGGCTCCCGAGCAGTACTTC	CATRGAPEQYF
-	TRBV6-6	-	TRBJ2-7	TGTGCCGGCAGTCGTTACATGGCAGGGATAACCTACGAGCAGTACTTC	CAGSRYMAGITYEQYF
-	TRBV6-4	TRBD2	TRBJ2-3	TGTGCCAGCAGTCGGACTAGGGCTGGCACAGATACGCAGTATTTT	CASSRTRAGTDTQYF
-	TRBV5-1	TRBD1	TRBJ1-2	TGCGCCAGCAGGCCGGGACAGCTTAACTATGGCTACACCTTC	CASRPGQLNYGYTF
once	TRBV10-2	TRBD2	TRBJ2-7	TGCGCCAGCAGTGAGACTAGCGGTTCCTACGAGCAGTACTTC	CASSETSGSYEQYF
-	TRBV6-6	TRBD1	TRBJ1-5	TGTGCCAGCAGTCCACGGACAGGTGGCTCTCAGCCCCAGCATTTT	CASSPRTGGSQPQHF
once	TRBV6-5	-	TRBJ2-7	TGTGCCAGCAGTTACTCGAGGGATTCCTACGAGCAGTACTTC	CASSYSRDSYEQYF
-	TRBV7-9	-	TRBJ2-1	TGTTCCAGCAGCCCTCAGGACAATGAGCAGTTCTTC	CSSSPQDNEQFF
-	TRBV18	-	TRBJ2-5	TGTGCCAGCTCACCAGACAGTTACCAAGAGACCCAGTACTTC	CASSPDSYQETQYF
-	TRBV19	-	TRBJ2-2	TGTGCCAGTAGATCGAGGGGAGGATCGAACACCGGGGAGCTGTTTTTT	CASRSRGGSNTGELFF
-	TRBV5-1	TRBD2	TRBJ2-1	TGCGCCAGCAGTCCCTGGGGTAGCGGGAGTGGGAATGAGCAGTTCTTC	CASSPWGSGSGNEQFF
once	TRBV9	TRBD1	TRBJ2-7	TGTGCCAGCAGCTACCGGGACAGTAAGACCTACGAGCAGTACTTC	CASSYRDSKTYEQYF
-	TRBV5-1	TRBD1	TRBJ2-3	TGCGCCAGCAGCACTGGACAGGGGTCGGATACGCAGTATTTT	CASSTGQGSDTQYF
-	TRBV28	-	TRBJ1-1	TGTGCCATCACCGGAGTGATCGAAGCTTTCTTT	CAITGVIEAFF
once	TRBV7-9	-	TRBJ1-1	TGTGCCAGCAGCTTATCTTACAGGCGCCCTACTGACACTGCCGTCTTT	CASSLSYRRPTDTAVF
-	TRBV5-1	TRBD1	TRBJ2-2	TGCGCCAGCAGCTTGCGCCCGGGACAGGGAAACACCGGGGAGCTGTTTTTT	CASSLRPGQGNTGELFF
-	TRBV4-1	-	TRBJ1-6	TGCGCCAGCAGCCAAGATTTCGGGGTTCTTAATAATTCACCCCTCCACTTT	CASSQDFGVLNNSPLHF
-	TRBV15	-	TRBJ1-1	TGTGCCACCAGCAGACTCCAGGGATTAATGGCTTTCTTT	CATSRLQGLMAFF
-	TRBV10-3	-	TRBJ2-2	TGTGCCATCAGTCCCGAACCCCCAAGCGGAACCACCGGGGAGCTGTTTTTT	CAISPEPPSGTTGELFF
few	TRBV5-4	TRBD1	TRBJ2-5	TGTGCCAGCAGCGCCCGGACAGGGGAAGAGACCCAGTACTTC	CASSARTGEETQYF
once	TRBV29-1	TRBD1	TRBJ2-7	TGCAGCGCCGAGGGGCGAGGGGGCGGCATGGGCGAGCAGTACTTC	CSAEGRGGGMGEQYF
-	TRBV7-9	-	TRBJ2-3	TGTGCCAGCAGCTTACATAGCACAGATACGCAGTATTTT	CASSLHSTDTQYF
-	TRBV4-1	-	TRBJ1-2	TGCGCCAGCAGCCAAGATAGACAGGTCCATGGCTACACCTTC	CASSQDRQVHGYTF
-	TRBV30	TRBD2	TRBJ2-7	TGTGCCTGGGGATTTGGGACTAGCGGATACGAGCAGTACTTC	CAWGFGTSGYEQYF
once	TRBV27	TRBD2	TRBJ2-7	TGTGCCAGCAGTTTAGGGGGACTAGCGGGTACCTACGAGCAGTACTTC	CASSLGGLAGTYEQYF
-	TRBV7-9	TRBD2	TRBJ2-7	TGTGCCAGCAGCCCAGCGGGGGGACTAGCGAGCGAGCAGTACTTC	CASSPAGGLASEQYF
-	TRBV10-1	-	TRBJ1-5	TGCGCCGGCCATACAGGGCTTGTTGGCAATCAGCCCCAGCATTTT	CAGHTGLVGNQPQHF
-	TRBV5-1	-	TRBJ2-5	TGCGCCAGCAGCTTGGACAATATCCAAGAGACCCAGTACTTC	CASSLDNIQETQYF
-	TRBV19	-	TRBJ2-7	TGTGCCAGTAGTCCCACAGGGCCCCCCTACGAGCAGTACTTC	CASSPTGPPYEQYF
few	TRBV7-9	TRBD1	TRBJ2-1	TGTGCCAGCAGCTTAAGACAGGGGGGCTCCTACAATGAGCAGTTCTTC	CASSLRQGGSYNEQFF
once	TRBV5-1	TRBD2	TRBJ2-1	TGCGCCAGCAGCTTGACTCCCCCAGCGGGAGGGCCGAATGAGCAGTTCTTC	CASSLTPPAGGPNEQFF
once	TRBV29-1	TRBD2	TRBJ2-7	TGCAGCGTCATGACTAGCGGGAACCACGAGCAGTACTTC	CSVMTSGNHEQYF
-	TRBV7-2	-	TRBJ2-1	TGTGCCAGCAGCTTACGCGGGGCCGCCGGCAATGAGCAGTTCTTC	CASSLRGAAGNEQFF
-	TRBV5-6	-	TRBJ1-5	TGTGCCAGCAGCTCCCGGGACACTAATCAGCCCCAGCATTTT	CASSSRDTNQPQHF